This is a list of T cell receptor beta chains from one sample in a study of blood T cell repertoires in COVID-19. Clones were sequenced by immunoSEQ multiplex PCR, and TCRdb holds only the in-frame ones, with some missing. The data hold some 110,000 clones, with approximately 85% observed a single time. Sample: peripheral blood. The receptors stem from a man aged 50 to 59 with acute or convalescent COVID-19. CDR3s include the opening cysteine and the closing phenylalanine or tryptophan. D genes are given only for firm matches. Not every row has a clone size; where given, it reads once, few, many or a size class.

size,D,J,V,DNA,CDR3
once,-,TRBJ1-4,TRBV6-5,TGTGCCAGCAGCTCCGCTGGGGGCACTAATGAAAAACTGTTTTTT,CASSSAGGTNEKLFF
-,-,TRBJ2-7,TRBV4-1,TGCGCCAGCAGCCAAGACCACTTCTCCTACGAGCAGTACTTC,CASSQDHFSYEQYF
once,-,TRBJ2-1,TRBV5-1,TGCGCCAGCAGCTCGGAGGGGTTCTACAATGAGCAGTTCTTC,CASSSEGFYNEQFF
-,TRBD1,TRBJ2-6,TRBV5-1,TGCGCCAGCAGCTTACAGGGGTTGGGGTTTAACTCTGGGGCCAACGTCCTGACTTTC,CASSLQGLGFNSGANVLTF
-,-,TRBJ2-1,TRBV6-4,TGTGCCAGCAGTGACCAAGGGGGCTCCTACAATGAGCAGTTCTTC,CASSDQGGSYNEQFF
-,TRBD2,TRBJ2-7,TRBV7-3,TGTGCCAGTGGACTAGCGGGAGTTGGGGAGCAGTACTTC,CASGLAGVGEQYF
-,TRBD2,TRBJ2-3,TRBV6-5,TGTGCCAGCAGTTACGGGGGGCTAGCGGGGGACACGCAGTATTTT,CASSYGGLAGDTQYF
-,-,TRBJ2-2,TRBV30,TGTGCCTGGAGTGTGTCCTGGGGAGGCCCGAACGGGGAGCTGTTTTTT,CAWSVSWGGPNGELFF
-,-,TRBJ1-5,TRBV19,TGTGCCAGTAGGATAACCCCCCAGACCACGGGGTCCCAGCATTTT,CASRITPQTTGSQHF
-,TRBD2,TRBJ2-3,TRBV2,TGTGCCAGCACCCCGACTAGCCTCACAGATACGCAGTATTTT,CASTPTSLTDTQYF
few,TRBD1,TRBJ1-5,TRBV12-3/TRBV12-4,TGTGCCAGCAGCACGCCAGGGGGTCAGCCCCAGCATTTT,CASSTPGGQPQHF
-,-,TRBJ2-5,TRBV10-2,TGCGCCAGCAGTTCGTTGTCGCAAGAGACCCAGTACTTC,CASSSLSQETQYF
-,TRBD1,TRBJ2-7,TRBV2,TGTGCCAGCAGGCGAACAGGGGGCGCTTCCTACGAGCAGTACTTC,CASRRTGGASYEQYF
-,TRBD1,TRBJ2-7,TRBV27,TGTGCCAGCAGACAAACGACAGGGGACTCCTACGAGCAGTACTTC,CASRQTTGDSYEQYF
-,TRBD2,TRBJ2-5,TRBV5-1,TGCGCCAGCAGCTTGGCGGCGGGGGGTTACCAAGAGACCCAGTACTTC,CASSLAAGGYQETQYF
-,-,TRBJ1-3,TRBV27,TGTGCCAGCAGTTTGTTAGGGGGTGCTGGAAACACCATATATTTT,CASSLLGGAGNTIYF
-,-,TRBJ1-1,TRBV5-8,TGTGCCAGCAGCTTGGTAACCCCGGACAGGAACACTGAAGCTTTCTTT,CASSLVTPDRNTEAFF
-,-,TRBJ2-7,TRBV28,TGTGCCAGCAGACCCCCAGGGCAGTTCTACGAGCAGTACTTC,CASRPPGQFYEQYF
-,-,TRBJ2-1,TRBV5-1,TGCGCCAGCAGCTTCGGGACTCTGGATGAGCAGTTCTTC,CASSFGTLDEQFF
-,TRBD1,TRBJ1-2,TRBV18,TGTGCCAGCTCACCTACCGCAGGGGGCAAAGGCTACACCTTC,CASSPTAGGKGYTF
-,TRBD2,TRBJ2-7,TRBV4-2,TGTGCCAGCAGCCAAGATCCTAGCGGGAGCCTGATAGGCCGCCGGGAGCAGTACTTC,CASSQDPSGSLIGRREQYF
-,-,TRBJ2-3,TRBV11-3,TGTGCCAGCAGCTCACAGGGAGCAGATACGCAGTATTTT,CASSSQGADTQYF
-,-,TRBJ2-7,TRBV4-2,TGTGCCAGCAGCCAAGACTGGGCAAGCTCCTACGAGCAGTACTTC,CASSQDWASSYEQYF
-,TRBD1,TRBJ1-4,TRBV30,TGTGCCTGGAGCAAGACGAAACTACCGGGACAGAATGAAAAACTGTTTTTT,CAWSKTKLPGQNEKLFF